The clone carrying this TCR beta chain was recorded once. The V gene lost 0 bases and the J gene lost 5 bases, with 19 bases spanning the gap. This CDR3 is 17 amino acids long. Germline V gives CDR1 MNHNY, CDR2 SVGAGI (reference sequence). The data stem from a study of T cells in Graves' hyperthyroidism and ophthalmopathy. Amplification of TCR beta CDR3 regions used RNA as the template. Researchers ran a first-round RT-PCR on the TCR CDR3 using the HTBI primer set. TCRdb processed the multiplex PCR reads anew with MiXCR; each CDR3 protein has one entry. The sample contains a few hundred thousand distinct CDR3 sequences, just over 45% of which appear only once.

The receptor comes from an adult woman with Graves' disease, either hyperthyroidism or ophthalmopathy (not recorded which). V and J are TRBV6-6 and TRBJ1-1; unclear D gene. Sequenced: peripheral blood or thyroid tissue (not recorded which). This CDR3 is CASSYSGVGLVETEAFF. In DNA form, the CDR3 reads TGTGCCAGCAGTTACTCGGGTGTGGGCCTGGTGGAGACTGAAGCTTTCTTT.